These 17 T cell receptor beta chains were all obtained from the same sample, sequenced in a study of T cell responses to AZD1222 COVID-19 vaccine. Assay: immunoSEQ multiplex PCR; the TCRdb copy retains only in-frame clones and omits some. The profile shows 90,000 to 130,000 clones, 81% of them singletons. The sequenced sample was peripheral blood, obtained on day 0 of AZD1222 vaccination. The receptor source for this set is an adult in good health.

This chain connects TRBV2 to TRBJ1-4; 7 bases align to TRBD1. The V gene end was trimmed by 7 bases and the J gene end by 0 bases; junction bases not matched to a gene: 8. Germline CDR1 and CDR2: SNHLY and FYNNEI. The CDR3 totals 16 residues. CDR3 residues: CASTPGTVATNEKLFF. CDR3 in DNA: TGTGCCAGCACCCCCGGGACAGTCGCAACTAATGAAAAACTGTTTTTT.

The rearrangement uses TRBV28 and TRBJ2-7; D remains ambiguous. Germline lookup yields CDR1 MDHEN and CDR2 SYDVKM. The CDR3 is 15 amino acids. Between the trimmed V and J ends, which lost 2 bases and 3 bases, there was a span of 14 bases. CDR3 sequence reads: CASSLGGRNFYEQYF. As DNA, the CDR3 is TGTGCCAGCAGTTTAGGCGGCAGGAACTTCTACGAGCAGTACTTC.

The rearrangement uses TRBV19 and TRBJ1-4; possibly TRBD1 for D (6 bases). Germline CDR1 and CDR2: LNHDA and SQIVND (reference sequence). CDR3 size: 14 residues. The ends were cut back, 6 bases at V and 3 bases at J, with 11 bases in the middle. Here the CDR3 reads CASRGGPANEKLFF. CDR3 bases: TGTGCCAGTAGAGGGGGGCCCGCTAATGAAAAACTGTTTTTT.

The chain carries TRBV19 and TRBJ1-4, with 7 nucleotides matching TRBD1. The V gene's germline CDR1 is LNHDA and CDR2 SQIVND (reference sequence). The CDR3 contains 16 residues. The junction had 4 bases not matched to a gene; V was cut back by 3 bases and J by 0 bases. This chain's CDR3 is CASSILGTATNEKLFF. In nucleotides, the CDR3 is TGTGCCAGTAGTATTTTAGGGACAGCAACTAATGAAAAACTGTTTTTT.

This clone has only one observation. The rearrangement links TRBV12-3 or TRBV12-4 to TRBJ1-5; D ambiguous. Trimming left V 3 bases short and J 5 bases short, with 8 bases between. The CDR3 has 13 amino acids. The CDR3 loop is CASSLVQDQPQHF. The CDR3 DNA reads as TGTGCCAGCAGTTTGGTTCAGGATCAGCCCCAGCATTTT.

The rearrangement joins TRBV18 to TRBJ1-1; the match to TRBD1 covers 10 bases. Germline CDR1 reads KGHSH; CDR2 reads LQKENI. CDR3 length: 16 amino acids. J gave up 5 bases and V 3 bases, and 9 bases lay outside the gene matches. In DNA form, the CDR3 reads TGTGCCAGCTCACCGTCCGGGACAGGGGCGGGAACTGAAGCTTTCTTT. Translating gives CASSPSGTGAGTEAFF.

Note on this clone: The same CDR3 arises from other DNA sequences in this sample as well. The CDR3 is CASSPGQQETQYF. CDR3 DNA sequence: TGTGCCAGCTCACCAGGACAGCAAGAGACCCAGTACTTC. V is TRBV18 and J is TRBJ2-5, with a tentative D call TRBD1 (6 bases). Looked up from germline, CDR1 is KGHSH and CDR2 is LQKENI. Trimming took 2 bases from V and 2 from J, leaving 6 bases between them. The CDR3 covers 13 residues.

The genes are TRBV15 and TRBJ1-3; D not certain. V was cut by 5 bases and J by 4 bases, with 12 bases left in between. The CDR3 has 14 residues. CDR1 and CDR2 from the germline V gene are LNHNV and YYDKDF (reference sequence). CDR3 sequence reads: CATSRARGGNTIYF. The CDR3 nucleotides read TGTGCCACCAGCCGAGCTCGGGGAGGAAACACCATATATTTT.

This chain connects TRBV7-3 to TRBJ1-2; D ambiguous. V lost 5 bases to trimming and J lost 3 bases, with 10 bases between them. CDR1 is SGHTA and CDR2 is FQGTGA in the germline V gene. The length of the CDR3 is 13 residues. The CDR3 loop reads CASSQERHYGYTF. The CDR3 nucleotides are TGTGCCAGCAGCCAAGAGCGGCACTATGGCTACACCTTC.

The rearrangement joins TRBV12-3 or TRBV12-4 to TRBJ1-1; D gene ambiguous. The ends were cut back, 1 base at V and 10 bases at J, with 10 bases in the middle. This CDR3 comprises 12 residues. CDR3 loop: CASSLGAGRAFF. CDR3 sequence (DNA): TGTGCCAGCAGTTTAGGGGCCGGTCGAGCTTTCTTT.

The chain has TRBV6-5 and TRBJ1-1; 7 bases are a match to TRBD1. Per germline, CDR1 MNHEY and CDR2 SVGAGI. The trim removed 6 bases at V and 1 base at J, leaving 5 bases unmatched. CDR3 length: 14 amino acids. The CDR3 region is CASRYGQENTEAFF. The CDR3 DNA follows: TGTGCCAGCAGATATGGACAGGAGAACACTGAAGCTTTCTTT.

Note on this clone: The germline gene is not matched at one end of the junction; a read error may be the cause. The V call is TRBV4-1, the J call TRBJ1-4; TRBD1 matches at 9 bases. Germline V lookup: CDR1 MGHRA, CDR2 YSYEKL. This CDR3 region has 16 residues. The CDR3 nucleotides read TGCGCCAGCAGCCAAGATCAACAGGGGGCTAATCAAAAACTGTTTTTT. As protein: CASSQDQQGANQKLFF.

The chain recombines TRBV19 with TRBJ1-2; 8 positions agree with TRBD1. CDR1 LNHDA and CDR2 SQIVND come from the germline V gene (reference sequence). This CDR3 spans 12 amino acids. The V segment lost 6 bases and the J segment 8 bases; nucleotides outside the gene matches: 5. CDR3 loop: CASRDRAGGYTF. CDR3 sequence (DNA): TGTGCCAGTAGGGACAGGGCAGGCGGCTACACCTTC.

J is TRBJ1-1 and V is TRBV7-9, with 7 bases lining up with TRBD1. The V gene's germline CDR1 is SEHNR and CDR2 FQNEAQ (reference sequence). The CDR3 is made up of 17 amino acids. V was pared by 0 bases and J by 3 bases, with 10 bases of the junction left unmatched. The CDR3 region has the DNA TGTGCCAGCAGCTTAGCGTTAGGGAGGGGGCGCTACACTGAAGCTTTCTTT. Encoded protein: CASSLALGRGRYTEAFF.

V usage is TRBV3-1 (or the pseudogene TRBV3-2) and J usage is TRBJ2-6; D not certain. In germline, CDR1 is LGHDT, CDR2 YNNKEL (reference sequence). The ends were cut back, 0 bases at V and 3 bases at J, with 6 bases in the middle. The CDR3 totals 15 residues. In nucleotides, the CDR3 is TGTGCCAGCAGCCAAGATCACAGTGGGGCCAACGTCCTGACTTTC. Translating it yields CASSQDHSGANVLTF.

The rearrangement links TRBV7-2 to TRBJ1-1; D remains unclear. Trimming stripped 8 bases from V and 5 bases from J, with 9 bases between. Germline lookup yields CDR1 SGHTA and CDR2 FQGNSA. This CDR3 region has 11 residues. The CDR3 DNA is TGTGCCAGCGTCGATTGGACTGAAGCTTTCTTT. Protein: CASVDWTEAFF.

V is TRBV7-9 and J is TRBJ1-2; possible D gene TRBD1, 6 bases. The germline V gene has CDR1 SEHNR and CDR2 FQNEAQ (reference sequence). CDR3 length equals 12 residues. Trimming removed 3 bases from V and 6 bases from J, with 8 bases in between. The CDR3, as DNA: TGTGCCAGCAGCTTTTCAGGGGATGGCTACACCTTC. This sequence encodes CASSFSGDGYTF.